The 23 T cell receptor beta chains below come from one sample, sequenced in a study of tumor-infiltrating lymphocytes in primary liver carcinoma. Starting material of 500 to 600 ng total RNA yielded TCR beta cDNA via a constant-region primer. Employing slightly modified ARM-PCR, three nested multiplex PCR rounds were run, and these gave rise to the TCR beta libraries. Primers for the first two PCR rounds were TRBV1-TRBV30 forward primers and a C-beta reverse primer (around 10 cycles per round). TCRdb recomputed calls from the multiplex PCR reads with MiXCR, one row per CDR3 protein. The table lists approximately 92,000 distinct CDR3 sequences, about 73% of them singletons. Bulk tissue was left unsorted, and RNA and DNA were co-extracted from 20-30 mg of it. The sequenced material came from tumor-adjacent normal liver tissue. The receptor source for this set is a man aged 40-49 years with primary liver carcinoma and hepatitis B virus infection.

This clonotype was seen more than once but under ten times. A single base separates this from a much larger clone, so it may be a read error. The conserved phenylalanine or tryptophan is not found at the CDR3 terminus, so this likely reflects a read error. The rearrangement links TRBV6-1 to TRBJ2-7; D unclear. The CDR3 totals 11 residues. Germline CDR1 MNHNS, CDR2 SASEGT. V gave up 7 bases and J gave up 4 bases, with 8 bases separating them. CDR3 nucleotide sequence: TGTGCCAGCATTCTGGGGTACGAGCAGTACTCC. Translating gives CASILGYEQYS.

By sample fraction, this clonotype is medium-sized (0.01 to 0.1%). The rearrangement links TRBV11-2 to TRBJ2-2; tentatively, D is TRBD1 (5 bases). Germline CDR1 reads SGHAT; CDR2 reads FQNNGV. This CDR3 comprises 17 residues. Deletions cut 1 base from V and 5 bases from J, with 17 bases between. CDR3 sequence reads: CASSLVRTYPGTGELFF. The CDR3 DNA reads as TGTGCCAGCAGCTTAGTTCGGACGTACCCAGGGACCGGGGAGCTGTTTTTT.

For this clonotype: Here the CDR3 omits its conserved ending phenylalanine or tryptophan, so a read error is the likely source. The J gene is TRBJ2-7, the V gene TRBV14; D is uncertain. CDR3 length equals 13 residues. The germline gives CDR1 SGHDN, CDR2 FVKESK. Trimming stripped 0 bases from V and 0 bases from J, with 3 bases between. The CDR3 nucleotides read TGTGCCAGCAGCCAAGACACCTCCTACGAGCAGTACTCC. This codes for CASSQDTSYEQYS.

In this sample, this clonotype turned up once. One end of the junction does not line up with germline, which may come from a read error. This chain joins TRBV6-5 and TRBJ2-7, with D uncertain. Germline-derived CDR1 and CDR2 are MNHEY and SVGAGI. The CDR3 totals 15 residues. The CDR3 DNA reads TGTACCAGCAGACCTCAAGGGTCCCTCACCTACGGGCAGTACTTC. It translates to CTSRPQGSLTYGQYF.

Note on this clonotype: This is likely a read error, given that the CDR3 carries no conserved phenylalanine or tryptophan at its end. The chain combines TRBV6-4 with TRBJ2-1; perhaps TRBD2 as D (5 bases). Germline-derived CDR1 and CDR2 are MRHNA and SNTAGT. This CDR3 comprises 14 residues. The CDR3 here is CAGSEGASYNEQFL. The DNA of the CDR3 is TGTGCCGGCAGTGAGGGCGCGTCCTACAATGAGCAGTTCTTA.

This clonotype was seen repeatedly, ten times or more. The rearrangement uses TRBV2 and TRBJ2-3; no clear D. This CDR3 is built from 12 residues. V dropped 6 bases and J dropped 0 bases, with 4 bases sitting between them. The germline CDR1 and CDR2 sequences are SNHLY and FYNNEI. The CDR3 region has the DNA TGTGCCAGCAGGGGCAGCACAGATACGCAGTATTTT. Its translation: CASRGSTDTQYF.

This clonotype was seen more than once but under ten times. This rearrangement joins TRBV20-1 to TRBJ2-7; D gene uncertain. The V end was cut by 0 bases, the J end by 4 bases, with 7 bases between. CDR1 DFQATT and CDR2 SNEGSKA come from the germline V gene (reference sequence). This CDR3 comprises 12 residues. Written as DNA, the CDR3 is TGCAGTGCTAGAGATGAAGCTTACGAGCAGTACTTC. Translation: CSARDEAYEQYF.

The genes are TRBV5-4 and TRBJ2-5, with 8 bases matching TRBD1. CDR1 and CDR2 from the germline V gene are SGHNT and YYREEE (reference sequence). The V gene end was trimmed by 3 bases and the J gene end by 3 bases; junction bases not matched to a gene: 4. The CDR3 spans 14 residues. DNA of the CDR3: TGTGCCAGCAGCTCCCAGGACAGGGAAGAGACCCAGTACTTC. It specifies CASSSQDREETQYF.

This clonotype has a handful of counts. A read error may explain this, as a much larger clone is one base away. The V gene is TRBV7-9, the J gene TRBJ2-2, with D uncertain. In germline, CDR1 is SEHNR, CDR2 FQNEAQ (reference sequence). The V end lost 0 bases, the J end lost 5 bases, and 7 bases lay between the germline ends. This CDR3 contains 14 residues. This CDR3 is CASSLAIVTGELFF. DNA for the CDR3: TGTGCCAGCAGCTTAGCTATAGTAACCGGGGAGCTGTTTTTT.

Turning to this clonotype: Here the CDR3 omits its conserved ending phenylalanine or tryptophan, so a read error is the likely source. V is TRBV29-1 and J is TRBJ2-1; D not certain. In germline, CDR1 is SQVTM, CDR2 ANQGSEA. V was clipped by 2 bases and J by 10 bases, with 21 bases between them. The CDR3 has 15 residues. The CDR3 here is CSVEYPRRLSLEQFL. CDR3 DNA: TGCAGCGTTGAATATCCCAGGCGTTTGAGCTTGGAGCAGTTCTTA.

Relative to its sample, this clonotype is medium-sized (0.01 to 0.1%). This chain links TRBV11-2 with TRBJ2-7; TRBD2 might be the D (5 bases). Germline CDR1 and CDR2: SGHAT and FQNNGV. Trimming shortened V by 4 bases and J by 2 bases, and 12 bases separated the two germline ends. CDR3 length: 14 amino acids. The CDR3 DNA reads TGTGCCAGCAGCTCCACCAGCGGTCCCTACGAGCAGTACTTC. Its protein product is CASSSTSGPYEQYF.

This chain uses TRBV29-1 with TRBJ2-2; 8 bases match TRBD1. Germline V lookup: CDR1 SQVTM, CDR2 ANQGSEA. This CDR3 is built from 14 residues. This CDR3 is CTVDRGLGTGELFF. The DNA for the CDR3 is TGCACCGTCGACAGGGGCCTCGGCACCGGGGAGCTGTTTTTT.

This clonotype was seen only once. The missing conserved phenylalanine or tryptophan at the end of this CDR3 makes a read error likely. The limits of the CDR3 on the DNA are not certain, so only TCRdb's listed CDR3 is given. The V call is TRBV12-3 or TRBV12-4, the J call TRBJ1-5. The CDR3 has 13 residues if both end residues are counted. This CDR3 reads CASSLGWGQPQHL.

This rearrangement joins TRBV6-2 or TRBV6-3 to TRBJ2-7; TRBD2 is a possible D gene (5 bases). V lost 6 bases and J 6 bases, leaving 18 bases between the germline ends. The CDR3 is made up of 14 amino acids. Germline CDR1 reads MNHEY; CDR2 reads SVGEGT. In nucleotides, the CDR3 is TGTGCCAGCAGCCCGTCTAGAGGGAATTCCGAGCAGTACTTC. Encoded protein: CASSPSRGNSEQYF.

In regard to this clonotype: The junction departs from the called germline gene at one end, perhaps through a read error. This chain connects TRBV30 to TRBJ1-3; 7 bases agree with TRBD1. CDR1 and CDR2 (germline): GTSNPN, SVGIG (reference sequence). This CDR3 is 14 amino acids long. CDR3 sequence reads: CTWSATGTGNTIYF. CDR3 nucleotides: TGTACCTGGAGTGCGACAGGGACTGGAAACACCATATATTTT.

With respect to this clonotype: The junction departs from germline at one end; a sequencing error may be responsible. This chain links TRBV11-3 with TRBJ1-1; weak D call: TRBD1 (5 bases). The length of the CDR3 is 13 residues. Per the germline V gene, CDR1 is SGHNT and CDR2 is YENEEA. The CDR3 is CASNLVGGTEAFF. The CDR3 nucleotides are TGTGCCAGCAACTTAGTGGGGGGGACTGAAGCTTTCTTT. Full variable domain (missing parts from reference TRBV11-3 and TRBJ1-1): EAGVVQSPRYKIIEKKQPVAFWCNPISGHNTLYWYLQNLGQGPELLIRYENEEAVDDSQLPKDRFSAERLKGVDSTLKIQPAELGDSAVYLCASNLVGGTEAFFGQGTRLTVV.

The gene calls are TRBV28 and TRBJ2-1; the D is unclear. CDR1 and CDR2 from the germline V gene are MDHEN and SYDVKM. Trimming left V 7 bases short and J 3 bases short, with 7 bases between. The CDR3 length is 12 residues. CDR3 sequence reads: CASNDGYNEQFF. DNA of the CDR3: TGTGCCAGCAACGACGGCTACAATGAGCAGTTCTTC.

About this clonotype: The junction and the germline gene differ at one end; a read error may be behind it. The chain recombines TRBV11-2 with TRBJ2-1; 10 nucleotides align to TRBD2. The CDR3 is made up of 14 amino acids. Germline-derived CDR1 and CDR2 are SGHAT and FQNNGV. The CDR3 loop is CGSSHVAGGGEQFF. The DNA of the CDR3 is TGTGGCAGCAGCCACGTAGCGGGGGGAGGAGAGCAGTTCTTC.

With regard to this clonotype: Likely a read error: the CDR3 ends without its conserved phenylalanine or tryptophan. The CDR3 region is CASSPGGGDNQLQHL. The CDR3 DNA reads TGTGCCAGCAGCCCTGGAGGGGGTGACAATCAGCTCCAGCATTTA. The chain combines TRBV4-2 with TRBJ1-5; D is possibly TRBD1 (6 bases). The germline CDR1 and CDR2 sequences are LGHNA and YNFKEQ. The CDR3 length is 15 residues.

This chain connects TRBV28 to TRBJ2-3; TRBD1 aligns across 7 bases. J was trimmed by 2 bases and V by 6 bases; bases with no gene match: 11. CDR1 is MDHEN, CDR2 SYDVKM, per germline. The CDR3 consists of 16 residues. In DNA, the CDR3 is TGTGCCAGCAGAGGGACAGCCGAAGGGGTCACAGATACGCAGTATTTT. Translation gives CASRGTAEGVTDTQYF.

This clonotype came up many times. The chain carries TRBV6-1 and TRBJ1-5, with D possibly being TRBD1 (6 bases). Trimming took 10 bases from V and 3 from J, leaving 13 bases between them. CDR1 is MNHNS, CDR2 SASEGT, per germline. This CDR3 has 13 residues. The CDR3: CATRTAYNQPQHF. In nucleotides, the CDR3 is TGTGCCACCCGGACAGCTTACAATCAGCCCCAGCATTTT.

As regards this clonotype: The junction shows a germline mismatch at one end, possibly a read error. The J gene is TRBJ2-2, the V gene TRBV6-2 or TRBV6-3; unclear D gene. Germline values: CDR1 MNHEY, CDR2 SVGEGT. The CDR3 sequence is 17 residues long. CDR3 sequence reads: CASSYNPTDTNTGELFF. For the CDR3, the DNA is TGTGCCAGCAGTTACAACCCGACGGATACGAATACCGGGGAGCTGTTTTTT.

Note on this clonotype: Germline is not matched at one junction end, which may reflect a read error. The CDR3 loop reads CASSGGWGGTEALF. The CDR3 bases are TGCGCCAGTAGTGGAGGGTGGGGTGGCACTGAAGCTCTCTTT. The chain is built from TRBV2 and TRBJ1-1; D is unresolved. Germline V gene sequence: CDR1 SNHLY, CDR2 FYNNEI. The CDR3 runs to 14 residues.